A selection of T cell receptor beta chains follows, all from one sample in a study of early T cells in non-severe SARS-CoV-2 infection. TCRdb itself ran the 5' RACE reads through MiXCR, one entry per CDR3 protein. The sample comprises 55,000 to 70,000 distinct CDR3 sequences, about 12% of which are singletons, and 1% to 1.5% rests with the top ten. Sequencing used whole blood, obtained at baseline. The receptors were gathered from an adult who was a healthcare worker with PCR-confirmed SARS-CoV-2 infection or an uninfected control (not recorded which). The donor label of this sample is uncertain. Each CDR3 is given with its conserved first and last residue. Each record gives: D gene, J gene, V gene, clone size, CDR3 protein, CDR3 DNA. A D gene is named only where the DNA matches it firmly. Some rows mark clone size as missing; the rest say once, few, many or name a class of expanded clone.

>TRBD2|TRBJ2-3|TRBV7-2|many
CASSLSLAGGTDTQYF
TGTGCCAGCAGCTTATCGCTAGCGGGGGGCACAGATACGCAGTATTTT
>.|TRBJ2-3|TRBV6-2/TRBV6-3|many
CASSYSAYPRTDTQYF
TGTGCCAGCAGTTACTCGGCGTACCCTCGCACAGATACGCAGTATTTT
>.|TRBJ2-1|TRBV3-1|few
CASSLLGPRGAEQFF
TGTGCCAGCAGCCTTCTGGGGCCGAGGGGTGCTGAGCAGTTCTTC
>TRBD1|TRBJ2-2|TRBV7-3|few
CASSQSRGLTAGELFF
TGTGCCAGCAGCCAGTCCAGGGGGCTAACCGCCGGGGAGCTGTTTTTT
>.|TRBJ2-3|TRBV7-9|few
CASSATGLPDTQYF
TGTGCCAGCAGCGCTACAGGGTTGCCAGATACGCAGTATTTT
>TRBD1|TRBJ2-5|TRBV4-2|once
CASSQRQGFKETQYF
TGTGCCAGCAGCCAAAGACAGGGATTCAAAGAGACCCAGTACTTC
>.|TRBJ1-1|TRBV12-2|few
CASRSFGQGRTEAFF
TGTGCAAGTCGCTCCTTTGGACAGGGGAGAACTGAAGCTTTCTTT
>TRBD2|TRBJ2-3|TRBV15|.
CATSRDQVVAGASDTQYF
TGTGCCACCAGCAGAGACCAGGTTGTAGCGGGGGCTTCAGATACGCAGTATTTT
>.|TRBJ1-3|TRBV12-3/TRBV12-4|.
CASSLAGPSGNTIYF
TGTGCCAGCAGTTTAGCGGGACCTTCCGGAAACACCATATATTTT
>.|TRBJ2-5|TRBV7-9|.
CASSLGGEIGETQYF
TGTGCCAGCAGCTTAGGCGGAGAAATTGGAGAGACCCAGTACTTC
>TRBD1|TRBJ2-1|TRBV6-2/TRBV6-3|few
CASHPTTYRGRNEQFF
TGTGCCAGCCACCCTACGACATACAGGGGCCGCAATGAGCAGTTCTTC
>.|TRBJ1-1|TRBV25-1|.
CASRLAGGYTEAFF
TGTGCCAGCAGACTCGCGGGGGGGTACACTGAAGCTTTCTTT
>.|TRBJ1-4|TRBV29-1|many
CSVDPGNEKLFF
TGCAGCGTTGACCCAGGGAATGAAAAACTGTTTTTT
>.|TRBJ2-3|TRBV24-1|.
CATSDLGGGRLQTQYF
TGTGCCACCAGTGATTTGGGTGGGGGCCGCCTTCAGACGCAGTATTTT
>.|TRBJ1-1|TRBV5-4|few
CASIEPGGRAFF
TGTGCCAGCATCGAACCGGGGGGCAGAGCTTTCTTT
>.|TRBJ2-1|TRBV6-6|many
CASSYSAGDNEQFF
TGTGCCAGCAGTTACTCGGCAGGGGACAATGAGCAGTTCTTC
>.|TRBJ2-5|TRBV6-1|many
CASIEGPIQETQYF
TGTGCCAGCATCGAGGGGCCAATACAAGAGACCCAGTACTTC
>TRBD2|TRBJ2-1|TRBV5-1|few
CASSRGAGGNTHNEQFF
TGCGCCAGCAGCCGGGGTGCGGGGGGCAATACCCACAATGAGCAGTTCTTC
>TRBD1|TRBJ1-6|TRBV5-6|many
CASSPRTGWNSPLHF
TGTGCCAGCAGCCCCCGGACAGGGTGGAATTCACCCCTCCACTTT
>.|TRBJ2-2|TRBV6-1|few
CASSERQNTGELFF
TGTGCCAGCAGTGAGCGGCAGAACACCGGGGAGCTGTTTTTT
>.|TRBJ2-3|TRBV10-3|few
CAISAGSSTDTQYF
TGTGCCATCAGTGCCGGCTCTAGCACAGATACGCAGTATTTT
>TRBD2|TRBJ2-5|TRBV7-7|many
CASSLGLAVQETQYF
TGTGCCAGCAGCTTAGGACTAGCGGTCCAAGAGACCCAGTACTTC
>TRBD1|TRBJ1-1|TRBV20-1|.
CSARDRTGLRNTEAFF
TGCAGTGCTAGAGATCGGACAGGGCTTCGGAACACTGAAGCTTTCTTT
>TRBD1|TRBJ2-1|TRBV7-2|few
CASSLSTGGAPYNEQFF
TGTGCCAGCAGCCTCTCGACAGGGGGCGCCCCCTACAATGAGCAGTTCTTC
>TRBD1|TRBJ2-2|TRBV18|few
CASSRDRDTGELFF
TGTGCCAGCTCACGGGACAGGGACACCGGGGAGCTGTTTTTT
>TRBD1|TRBJ1-1|TRBV12-3/TRBV12-4|many
CASSQTGLNTEAFF
TGTGCCAGCAGCCAGACAGGGCTGAACACTGAAGCTTTCTTT
>.|TRBJ1-6|TRBV7-2|many
CASSVIQQGSDNSPLHF
TGTGCCAGCAGCGTTATCCAACAGGGATCGGATAATTCACCCCTCCACTTT
>TRBD1|TRBJ2-1|TRBV19|once
CASSMRRDRFNEQFF
TGTGCCAGTAGTATGCGCCGGGACAGGTTTAATGAGCAGTTCTTC
>.|TRBJ2-3|TRBV21-1|few
CASSKSRTGTGCTDTQYF
TGTGCCAGCAGCAAGTCCCGCACCGGGACAGGGTGTACAGATACGCAGTATTTT
>TRBD1|TRBJ1-1|TRBV20-1|few
CSAGTGNTEAFF
TGCAGTGCGGGGACAGGGAACACTGAAGCTTTCTTT
>.|TRBJ1-2|TRBV20-1|few
CSARDPRANYGYTF
TGCAGTGCTAGAGACCCCCGGGCTAACTATGGCTACACCTTC
>.|TRBJ2-5|TRBV5-1|.
CASSLDGTLETQYF
TGCGCCAGCAGCTTGGACGGGACATTAGAGACCCAGTACTTC
>.|TRBJ2-3|TRBV7-2|many
CASSPGLSTDTQYF
TGTGCCAGCAGCCCCGGTTTAAGCACAGATACGCAGTATTTT
>TRBD2|TRBJ2-1|TRBV27|many
CASGERGPNNEQFF
TGTGCCAGCGGCGAGCGGGGGCCAAACAATGAGCAGTTCTTC
>.|TRBJ1-2|TRBV6-5|.
CASTQGTPNPGGYGYTF
TGTGCCAGCACACAGGGCACGCCGAACCCTGGGGGCTATGGCTACACCTTC
>.|TRBJ2-1|TRBV14|few
CASSQAGAYSYNEQFF
TGTGCCAGCAGCCAAGCAGGGGCCTACTCCTACAATGAGCAGTTCTTC
>TRBD1|TRBJ1-1|TRBV18|few
CASSGYGTGARNTEAFF
TGTGCCAGCTCGGGGTATGGGACAGGAGCAAGGAACACTGAAGCTTTCTTT
>.|TRBJ1-2|TRBV28|.
CASSEDRYGYTF
TGTGCCAGCAGCGAGGACCGCTATGGCTACACCTTC
>.|TRBJ2-1|TRBV19|.
CASRWAAGGRNEQFF
TGTGCCAGCAGATGGGCCGCCGGGGGGCGCAATGAGCAGTTCTTC
>.|TRBJ1-1|TRBV7-6|few
CASSFPDTEAFF
TGTGCCAGCAGCTTTCCAGACACTGAAGCTTTCTTT
>TRBD1|TRBJ2-6|TRBV6-4|.
CASSRDSLSGANVLTF
TGTGCCAGCAGTCGGGACAGCCTCTCTGGGGCCAACGTCCTGACTTTC
>.|TRBJ1-5|TRBV7-2|.
CASSLVGSNSNQPQHF
TGTGCCAGCAGCTTAGTGGGCAGCAATAGCAATCAGCCCCAGCATTTT
>TRBD2|TRBJ2-3|TRBV7-3|.
CASSLSGTSTDTQYF
TGTGCCAGCAGCCTTAGCGGGACTAGCACAGATACGCAGTATTTT
>.|TRBJ2-1|TRBV2|many
CASSRGPREQFF
TGTGCCAGCAGCCGTGGCCCCCGTGAACAGTTCTTC